This T cell receptor beta chain was documented in a study of blood T cells in healthy people across ages (dated by TCRdb to 2014 to 2015). Background on the whole study: In model experiments, template switching captured roughly one uniquely barcoded TCR beta cDNA molecule for every two T cells. The study measured age-related changes in TCR beta repertoire diversity using deep sequencing normalized with unique cDNA molecular identifiers. The donors were split into four age groups: young (average around 15 years), middle-aged (roughly 39), aged (approximately 60) and long-lived (roughly 86). To avoid experimental bias, donors of different ages were spread randomly across the sequencing lanes. The study analyzed two additional independent replicas of 1 million unique cDNA reads from the same blood draw for two donors, one aged 18 to 29 and one aged 80 or older. The investigation overall reported the following: Observed TCR beta diversity correlated strongly with the percentage of naive T cells measured by flow cytometry. As age increased, observed TCR beta diversity per million T cells dropped in a roughly linear way, and a significant reduction was already evident by age 40. The long-lived group showed more naive CD4+ T cells, fewer expanded clones and increased TCR diversity than the aged group, suggesting age selection. Since profiling was done on bulk unsorted PBMCs, naive and antigen-experienced compartments could not be conclusively compared. Donor CMV infection status was unknown, potentially confounding age-related changes in expanded clonotypes. Estimates of total diversity from one million sequenced T cells were regarded as lower bounds and underestimates.

Libraries were constructed by 5' RACE. The run used an Illumina HiSeq 2500. A second PCR of about 6 to 11 cycles was performed with a sample-barcoded 5' primer and a J-beta primer mix. A unique molecular identifier was introduced onto each TCR beta cDNA molecule by a template-switch 5' adaptor carrying 12 random nucleotides. Each sample yielded at least 2.5 million CDR3-containing paired-end reads. The Mint cDNA synthesis kit, primed by a TRBC-specific oligonucleotide, was used to synthesize first-strand cDNA from all RNA. Following uracil-DNA glycosylase treatment, all cDNA underwent a first 18-cycle PCR with the universal primers M1SS and BC2_uni_R. The source study handled its data this way. Each sample was normalized by randomly selecting 1 million high-quality reads, each carrying a distinct molecular identifier. Instead of being binned into consensus sequences, reads that shared molecular identifiers were thrown out. MiTCR, run with a Q25 quality threshold and the strictest error-elimination algorithm, handled CDR3 identification, clonotype clustering and error correction. A nonparametric unseen species model using Euler transformation provided a lower-bound estimate of total TCR beta diversity. TCRdb redid the processing of the public reads, applying fastp at Q25 and MiXCR, and retained in-frame beta chains. For every CDR3 protein sequence, its rows merge into one entry that carries the most common genes and DNA. The V and J calls and clone size come from TCRdb's table, not from the authors' own analysis. The sample table shows around 1.1 million distinct CDR3 sequences, and roughly two fifths are seen once. The biggest ten clones account for roughly 13% of the sample.

The 35 to 40 donors, aged about 6 to 95 years, were systemically healthy Caucasian individuals from Russia. Around 10 milliliters of peripheral blood were drawn from each donor into EDTA-treated Vacutainer tubes. Ficoll-Paque density-gradient centrifugation was used to isolate PBMCs, with at least 7 million per sample. Total RNA was extracted from PBMCs with Trizol reagent, with at least 6 micrograms obtained per sample. For every donor, an aliquot of PBMCs went through flow cytometry to measure the percentages of naive CD45RAhigh/CD27high T cells. Based on the germline V gene, the CDR1 and CDR2 sequences are SGDLS and YYNGEE. V and J are truncated by 6 bases and 7 bases respectively, leaving an intervening sequence of 11 bases. Taken from cysteine to phenylalanine, the CDR3 has 13 residues. The DNA shown is the 39-base CDR3, in frame from base 1. In this sample, this clonotype turned up a few times. Its antigen is currently not known. No much larger clonotype is one base removed from it; base qualities were not supplied.

This receptor was taken from a man aged 18 to 29 in good health. The sequencing sample was made of blood. The rearrangement combines TRBV9 with TRBJ1-6; the D gene is not confidently resolved. The CDR3 loop reads CASNKVPNSPLHF. The bases are TGTGCCAGCAACAAGGTTCCGAATTCACCCCTCCACTTT.